Sequencing of this T cell receptor beta chain was carried out in a study of shared T cell receptors in the human thymus. Repertoires were generated with immunoSEQ multiplex PCR, while TCRdb's copy carries only in-frame clones and drops some. The data show about 660,000 clones, around 87% seen once. The CDR3 length is 14 residues. The V end lost 1 base, the J end lost 3 bases, and 7 bases lay between the germline ends. Germline values: CDR1 KGHSH, CDR2 LQKENI. These same data were also listed under a study on human thymus T cells. Per that paper: Corrective surgery for congenital heart defects was being performed on the healthy Finnish infants who served as donors. The study used thymus tissue resected during corrective heart surgery. V and J gene usage appeared biased in thymic and blood repertoires. Related research has reported that thymic repertoires overlap highly among unrelated individuals.

V is TRBV18 and J is TRBJ1-5; D unclear. The sequence was collected from a boy less than two years old with a congenital heart defect. The sample consisted of thymocytes. Here the CDR3 DNA reads TGTGCCAGCTCACCACGGGCTGACAATCAGCCCCAGCATTTT. It specifies CASSPRADNQPQHF.